Only a few counts were recorded for the clone carrying this T cell receptor (beta chain). Its target is not known. Sequencing targeted expressed TCRB transcripts, as all isolated RNA had been reverse transcribed. Naive, central memory and regulatory T cell samples produced a mean of roughly 3.8 million reads. The data were produced by immunoSEQ multiplex PCR, yet TCRdb's version contains in-frame clones alone and is incomplete. The top ten clones hold 0.04% to 0.05% of a sample with under 550,000 clones, roughly 11% of them seen once. The data are from a study of beta chain features in type 1 diabetes. Overall study results and limits: More deletions and fewer insertions at VDJ junctions were seen in type 1 diabetes patients. The naive, central memory and Treg TCRB repertoires looked more alike in patients than they did in healthy donors. The question of HLA type influencing TCRB rearrangement was one that remained unresolved here.

The V and J ends lost 2 bases and 1 base, in that order; junction bases with no gene match: 1. Germline values: CDR1 MNHEY, CDR2 SVGAGI. This CDR3 spans 16 amino acids. This TCR derives from a woman between 18 and 30 years old in good health. The sequencing input was naive CD4+ T cells from blood. The rearrangement uses TRBV6-5 and TRBJ2-1; 11 bases agree with TRBD2. The CDR3 DNA is TGTGCCAGCAGTTACCCTAGCGGGAGGTCCTACAATGAGCAGTTCTTC. Protein sequence: CASSYPSGRSYNEQFF.